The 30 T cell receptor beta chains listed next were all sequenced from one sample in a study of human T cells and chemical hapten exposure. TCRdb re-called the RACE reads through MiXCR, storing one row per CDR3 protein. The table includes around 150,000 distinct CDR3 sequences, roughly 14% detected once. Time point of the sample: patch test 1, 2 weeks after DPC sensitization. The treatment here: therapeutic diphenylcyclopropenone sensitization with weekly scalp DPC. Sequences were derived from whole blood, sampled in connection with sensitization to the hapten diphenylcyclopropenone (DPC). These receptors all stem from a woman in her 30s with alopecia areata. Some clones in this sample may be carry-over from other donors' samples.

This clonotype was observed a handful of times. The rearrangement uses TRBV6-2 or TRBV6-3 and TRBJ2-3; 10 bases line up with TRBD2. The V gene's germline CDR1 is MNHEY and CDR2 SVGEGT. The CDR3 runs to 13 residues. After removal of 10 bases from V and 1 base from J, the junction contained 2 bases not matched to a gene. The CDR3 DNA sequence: TGTGCCACCGGACTAGCGGGCACAGATACGCAGTATTTT. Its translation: CATGLAGTDTQYF.

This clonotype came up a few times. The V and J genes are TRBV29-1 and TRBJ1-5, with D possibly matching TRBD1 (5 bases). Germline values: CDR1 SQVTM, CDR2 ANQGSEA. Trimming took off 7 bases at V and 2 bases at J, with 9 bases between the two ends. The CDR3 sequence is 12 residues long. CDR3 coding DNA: TGCAGCGCTCGGGACCGCAATCAGCCCCAGCATTTT. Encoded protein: CSARDRNQPQHF.

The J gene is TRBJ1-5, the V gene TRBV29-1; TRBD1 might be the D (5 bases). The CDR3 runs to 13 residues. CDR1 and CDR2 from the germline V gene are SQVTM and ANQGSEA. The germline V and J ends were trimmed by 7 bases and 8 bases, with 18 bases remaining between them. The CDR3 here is CSASSLGGKPQHF. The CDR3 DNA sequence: TGCAGCGCATCGTCTCTGGGGGGGAAGCCCCAGCATTTT. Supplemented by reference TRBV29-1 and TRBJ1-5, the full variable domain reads SAVISQKPSRDICQRGTSLTIQCQVDSQVTMMFWYRQQPGQSLTLIATANQGSEATYESGFVIDKFPISRPNLTFSTLTVSNMSPEDSSIYLCSASSLGGKPQHFGDGTRLSIL.

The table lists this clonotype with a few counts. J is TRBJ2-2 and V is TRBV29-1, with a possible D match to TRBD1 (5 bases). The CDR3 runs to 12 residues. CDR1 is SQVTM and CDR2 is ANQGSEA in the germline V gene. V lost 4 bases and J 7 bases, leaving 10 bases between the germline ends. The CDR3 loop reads CSVGLGVGELFF. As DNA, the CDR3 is TGCAGCGTTGGGTTAGGGGTCGGGGAGCTGTTTTTT.

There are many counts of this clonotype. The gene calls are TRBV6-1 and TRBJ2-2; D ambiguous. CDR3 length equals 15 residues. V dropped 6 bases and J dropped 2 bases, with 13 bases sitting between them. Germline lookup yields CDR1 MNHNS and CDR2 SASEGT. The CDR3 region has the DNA TGTGCCAGCAGCCCAGGAACAGCTAACACCGGGGAGCTGTTTTTT. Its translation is CASSPGTANTGELFF.

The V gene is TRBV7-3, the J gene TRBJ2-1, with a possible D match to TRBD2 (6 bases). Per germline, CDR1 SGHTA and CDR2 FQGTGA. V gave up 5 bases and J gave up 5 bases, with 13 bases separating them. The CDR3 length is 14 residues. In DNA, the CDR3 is TGTGCCAGCAGCCCCACGGGGACTGACAATGAGCAGTTCTTC. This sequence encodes CASSPTGTDNEQFF.

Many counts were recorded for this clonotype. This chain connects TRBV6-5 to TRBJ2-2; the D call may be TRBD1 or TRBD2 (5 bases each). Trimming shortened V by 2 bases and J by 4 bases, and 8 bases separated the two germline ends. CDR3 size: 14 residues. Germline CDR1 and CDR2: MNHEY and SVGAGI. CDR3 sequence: CASSYRDGTGELFF. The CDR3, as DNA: TGTGCCAGCAGTTACAGGGACGGCACCGGGGAGCTGTTTTTT.

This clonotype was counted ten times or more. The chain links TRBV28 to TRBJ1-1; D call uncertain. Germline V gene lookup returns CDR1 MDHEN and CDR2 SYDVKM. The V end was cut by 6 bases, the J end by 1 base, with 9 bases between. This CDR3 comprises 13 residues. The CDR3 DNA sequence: TGTGCCAGCAGCTACTCAGGGAACACTGAAGCTTTCTTT. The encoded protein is CASSYSGNTEAFF. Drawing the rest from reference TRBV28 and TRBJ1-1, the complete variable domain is DVKVTQSSRYLVKRTGEKVFLECVQDMDHENMFWYRQDPGLGLRLIYFSYDVKMKEKGDIPEGYSVSREKKERFSLILESASTNQTSMYLCASSYSGNTEAFFGQGTRLTVV.

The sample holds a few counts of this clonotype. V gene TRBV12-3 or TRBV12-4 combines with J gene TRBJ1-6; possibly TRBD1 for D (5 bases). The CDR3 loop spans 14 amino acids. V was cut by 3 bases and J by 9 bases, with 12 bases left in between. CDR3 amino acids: CASSFGGVVSPLHF. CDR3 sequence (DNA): TGTGCCAGCAGTTTTGGGGGGGTCGTTTCACCCCTCCACTTT.

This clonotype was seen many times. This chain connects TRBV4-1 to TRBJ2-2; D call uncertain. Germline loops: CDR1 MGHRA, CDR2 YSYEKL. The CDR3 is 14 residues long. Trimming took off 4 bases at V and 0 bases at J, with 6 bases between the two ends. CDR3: CASSLQTNTGELFF. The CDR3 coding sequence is TGCGCCAGCAGCCTGCAAACGAACACCGGGGAGCTGTTTTTT.

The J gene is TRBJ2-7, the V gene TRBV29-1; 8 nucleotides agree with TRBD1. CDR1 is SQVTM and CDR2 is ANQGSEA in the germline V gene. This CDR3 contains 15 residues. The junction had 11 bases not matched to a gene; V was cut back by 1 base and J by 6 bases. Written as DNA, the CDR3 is TGCAGCGTTGAAGTGTGGGGACAGGCCCCCGGCGAGCAGTACTTC. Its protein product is CSVEVWGQAPGEQYF.

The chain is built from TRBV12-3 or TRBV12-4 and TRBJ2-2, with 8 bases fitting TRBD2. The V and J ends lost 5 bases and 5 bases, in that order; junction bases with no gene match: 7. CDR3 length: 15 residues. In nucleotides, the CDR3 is TGTGCCAGCAGTGCCACGCAGCGGGAGACCGGGGAGCTGTTTTTT. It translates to CASSATQRETGELFF.

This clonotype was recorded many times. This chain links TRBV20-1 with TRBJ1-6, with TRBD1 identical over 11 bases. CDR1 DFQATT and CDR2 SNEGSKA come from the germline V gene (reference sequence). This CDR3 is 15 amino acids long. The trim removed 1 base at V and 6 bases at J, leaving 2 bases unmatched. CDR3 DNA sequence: TGCAGTGCTAGAGGGACAGGGGGCCTTAATTCACCCCTCCACTTT. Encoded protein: CSARGTGGLNSPLHF.

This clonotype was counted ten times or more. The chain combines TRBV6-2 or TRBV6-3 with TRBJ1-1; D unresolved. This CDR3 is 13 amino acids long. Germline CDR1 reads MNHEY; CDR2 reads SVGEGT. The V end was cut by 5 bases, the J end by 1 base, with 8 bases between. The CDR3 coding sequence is TGTGCCAGCAGTATAATACAGAACACTGAAGCTTTCTTT. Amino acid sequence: CASSIIQNTEAFF.

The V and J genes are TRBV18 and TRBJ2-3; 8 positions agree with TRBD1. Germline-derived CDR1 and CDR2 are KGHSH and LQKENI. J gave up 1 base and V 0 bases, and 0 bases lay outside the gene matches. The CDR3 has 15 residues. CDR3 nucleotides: TGTGCCAGCTCACCACCGGGACAGGGCACAGATACGCAGTATTTT. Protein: CASSPPGQGTDTQYF.

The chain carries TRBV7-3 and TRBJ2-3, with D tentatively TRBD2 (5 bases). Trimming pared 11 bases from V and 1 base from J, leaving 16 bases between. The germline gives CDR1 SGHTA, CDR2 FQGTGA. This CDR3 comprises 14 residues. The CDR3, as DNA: TGTGCCTCCCAGCCGGCCGGGGGCACAGATACGCAGTATTTT. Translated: CASQPAGGTDTQYF.

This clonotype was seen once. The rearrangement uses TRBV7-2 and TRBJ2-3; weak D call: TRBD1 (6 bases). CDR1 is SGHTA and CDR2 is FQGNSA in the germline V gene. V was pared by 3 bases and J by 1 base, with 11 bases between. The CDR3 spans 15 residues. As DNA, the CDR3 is TGTGCCAGCAGCTTCACAGGGCGTCGCACAGATACGCAGTATTTT. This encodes CASSFTGRRTDTQYF.

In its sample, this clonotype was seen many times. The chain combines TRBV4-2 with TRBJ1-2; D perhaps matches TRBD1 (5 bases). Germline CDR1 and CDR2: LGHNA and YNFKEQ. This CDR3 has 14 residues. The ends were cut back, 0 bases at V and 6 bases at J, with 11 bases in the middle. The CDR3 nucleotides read TGTGCCAGCAGCCAAGATAAGGGGCAGAATGGCTACACCTTC. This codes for CASSQDKGQNGYTF.

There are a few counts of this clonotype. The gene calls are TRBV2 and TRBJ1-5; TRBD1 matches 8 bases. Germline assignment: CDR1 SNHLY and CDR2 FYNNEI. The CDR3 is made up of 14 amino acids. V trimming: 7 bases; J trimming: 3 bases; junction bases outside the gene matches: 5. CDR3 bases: TGTGCCAGCAAAACGACAGGGGTCAATCAGCCCCAGCATTTT. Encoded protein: CASKTTGVNQPQHF.

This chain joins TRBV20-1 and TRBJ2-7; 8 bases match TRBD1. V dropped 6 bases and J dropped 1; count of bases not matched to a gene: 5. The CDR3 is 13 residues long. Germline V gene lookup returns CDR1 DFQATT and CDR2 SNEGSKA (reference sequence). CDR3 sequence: CSASDRASYEQYF. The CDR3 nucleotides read TGCAGTGCCTCGGACAGGGCGTCCTACGAGCAGTACTTC.

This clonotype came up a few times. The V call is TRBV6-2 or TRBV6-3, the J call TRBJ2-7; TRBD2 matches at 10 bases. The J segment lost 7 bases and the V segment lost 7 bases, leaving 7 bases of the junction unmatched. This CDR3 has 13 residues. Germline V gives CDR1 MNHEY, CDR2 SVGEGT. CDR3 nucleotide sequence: TGTGCCAGCAACCTAGCGGGAGCGCGGGAGCAGTACTTC. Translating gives CASNLAGAREQYF.

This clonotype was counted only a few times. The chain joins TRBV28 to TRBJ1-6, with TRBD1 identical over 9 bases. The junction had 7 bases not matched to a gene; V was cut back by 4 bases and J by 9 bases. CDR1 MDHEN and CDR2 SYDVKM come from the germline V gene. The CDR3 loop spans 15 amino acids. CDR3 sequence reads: CASSSLRTGVSPLHF. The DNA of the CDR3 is TGTGCCAGCAGTTCTCTCCGGACAGGGGTTTCACCCCTCCACTTT. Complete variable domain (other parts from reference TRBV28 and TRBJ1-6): DVKVTQSSRYLVKRTGEKVFLECVQDMDHENMFWYRQDPGLGLRLIYFSYDVKMKEKGDIPEGYSVSREKKERFSLILESASTNQTSMYLCASSSLRTGVSPLHFGNGTRLTVT.

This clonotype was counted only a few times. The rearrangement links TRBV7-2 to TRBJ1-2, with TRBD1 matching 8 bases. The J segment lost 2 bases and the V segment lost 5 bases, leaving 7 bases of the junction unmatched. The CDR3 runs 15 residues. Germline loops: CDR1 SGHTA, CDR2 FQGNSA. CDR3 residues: CASSPEQGENYGYTF. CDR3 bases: TGTGCCAGCAGCCCTGAACAGGGGGAAAACTATGGCTACACCTTC.

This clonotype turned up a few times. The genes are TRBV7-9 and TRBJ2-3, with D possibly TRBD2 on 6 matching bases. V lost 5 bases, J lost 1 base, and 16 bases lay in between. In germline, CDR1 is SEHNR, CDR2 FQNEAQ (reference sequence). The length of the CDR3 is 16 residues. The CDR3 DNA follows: TGTGCCAGCAGCCCCCAGACTAGAGGCCGCACAGATACGCAGTATTTT. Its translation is CASSPQTRGRTDTQYF.

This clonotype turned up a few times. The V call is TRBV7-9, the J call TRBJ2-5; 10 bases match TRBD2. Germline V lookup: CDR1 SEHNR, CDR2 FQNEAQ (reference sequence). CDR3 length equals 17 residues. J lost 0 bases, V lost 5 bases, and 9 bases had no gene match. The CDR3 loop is CASSPRTSGVHQETQYF. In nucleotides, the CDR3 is TGTGCCAGCAGCCCCCGAACTAGCGGGGTCCACCAAGAGACCCAGTACTTC.

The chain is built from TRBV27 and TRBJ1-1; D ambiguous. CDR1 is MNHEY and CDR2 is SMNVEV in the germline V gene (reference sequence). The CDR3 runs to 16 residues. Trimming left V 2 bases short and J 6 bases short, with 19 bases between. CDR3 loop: CASSLVLPLGRSEAFF. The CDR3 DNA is TGTGCCAGCAGTTTAGTACTCCCACTAGGGCGGTCTGAAGCTTTCTTT.

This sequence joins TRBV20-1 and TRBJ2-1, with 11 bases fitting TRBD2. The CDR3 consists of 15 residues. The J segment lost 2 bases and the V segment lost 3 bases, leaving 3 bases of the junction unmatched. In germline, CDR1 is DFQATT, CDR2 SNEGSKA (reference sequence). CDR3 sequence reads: CSARILAGAYNEQFF. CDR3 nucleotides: TGCAGTGCTAGGATACTAGCGGGGGCCTACAATGAGCAGTTCTTC.

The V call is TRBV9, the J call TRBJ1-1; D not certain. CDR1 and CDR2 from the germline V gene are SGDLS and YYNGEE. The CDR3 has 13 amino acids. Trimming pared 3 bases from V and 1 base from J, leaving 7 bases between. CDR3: CASSATANTEAFF. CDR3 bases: TGTGCCAGCAGCGCCACAGCGAACACTGAAGCTTTCTTT. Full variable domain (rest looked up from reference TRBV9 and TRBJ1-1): DSGVTQTPKHLITATGQRVTLRCSPRSGDLSVYWYQQSLDQGLQFLIQYYNGEERAKGNILERFSAQQFPDLHSELNLSSLELGDSALYFCASSATANTEAFFGQGTRLTVV.

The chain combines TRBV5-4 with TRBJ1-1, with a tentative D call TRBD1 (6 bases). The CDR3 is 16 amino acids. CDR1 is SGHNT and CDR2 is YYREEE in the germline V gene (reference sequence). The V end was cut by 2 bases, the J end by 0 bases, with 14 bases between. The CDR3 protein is CASSFGGARVNTEAFF. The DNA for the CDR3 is TGTGCCAGCAGCTTCGGGGGGGCCAGAGTGAACACTGAAGCTTTCTTT.

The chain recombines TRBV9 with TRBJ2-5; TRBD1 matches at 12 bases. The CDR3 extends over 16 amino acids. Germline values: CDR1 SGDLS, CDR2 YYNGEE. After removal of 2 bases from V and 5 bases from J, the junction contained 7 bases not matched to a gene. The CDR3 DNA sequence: TGTGCCAGCAGCGTCACGGGACAGGGGGCATTGGAGACCCAGTACTTC. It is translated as CASSVTGQGALETQYF.